The TCR beta chain described here comes from a study of post-analysis software for immune sequencing data. Study results and caveats: Compared with controls, patients had more of 4 to 6 TRBV segments, including TRBV5-6, TRBV5-1 and TRBV20-1.

V shed 8 bases and J shed 1 base, with 14 bases lying between them. The CDR3 has 14 amino acids. Germline CDR1 is MNHNS and CDR2 is SASEGT. As concerns this clonotype: Its antigen remains unknown.

The library was made from cDNA and included unique molecular identifiers. TCRdb used MiXCR to reprocess the PCR reads, holding one entry per CDR3 protein. The data contain some 800,000 distinct CDR3 sequences, around 42% of them singletons. The V and J genes are TRBV6-1 and TRBJ2-5; the D gene is possibly TRBD2 (6 bases). Material: blood. The receptor was derived from a girl aged 5-17 years with multiple sclerosis. The CDR3 spells CASGGGSPQETQYF. DNA of the CDR3: TGTGCCAGCGGAGGAGGGTCTCCCCAAGAGACCCAGTACTTC.